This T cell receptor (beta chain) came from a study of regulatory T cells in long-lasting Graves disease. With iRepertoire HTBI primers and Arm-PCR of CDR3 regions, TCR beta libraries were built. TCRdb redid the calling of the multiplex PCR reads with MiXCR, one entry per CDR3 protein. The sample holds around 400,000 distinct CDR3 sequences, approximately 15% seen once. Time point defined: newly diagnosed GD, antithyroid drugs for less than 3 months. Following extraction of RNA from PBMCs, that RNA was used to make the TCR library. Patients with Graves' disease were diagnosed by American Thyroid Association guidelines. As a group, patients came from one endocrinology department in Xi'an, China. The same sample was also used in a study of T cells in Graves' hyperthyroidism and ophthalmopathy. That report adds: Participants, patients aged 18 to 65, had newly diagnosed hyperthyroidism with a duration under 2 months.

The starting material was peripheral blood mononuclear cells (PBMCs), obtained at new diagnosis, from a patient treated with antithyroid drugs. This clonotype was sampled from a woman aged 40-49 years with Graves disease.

The CDR3 sequence is CASSITGSTGGYTF. The DNA for the CDR3 is TGCGCCAGCAGCATCACCGGGTCCACGGGCGGCTACACCTTC. The chain employs TRBV5-1 and TRBJ1-2; D call uncertain. Trimming took off 4 bases at V and 8 bases at J, with 18 bases between the two ends. CDR1 is SGHRS, CDR2 YFSETQ, per germline. The CDR3 length is 14 residues.